This entry describes one TCR beta chain. The sample originates from a study of shared clonotypes between healthy human individuals. Healthy HIV-negative adults without recent acute infections or vaccinations served as donors. Sequencing was performed with immunoSEQ multiplex PCR; in TCRdb, only in-frame clones are kept and a portion is missing. The sample consists of millions of clones, approximately 90% of them appearing once. The source is a man younger than 30 in good health. The source material was naive CD4+ T cells sorted from blood. Subset meaning: CD45RA+ positively selected.

In DNA, the CDR3 is TGTGCCAGCAGCTTAGCTAATGGACAGTTCTATGGCTACACCTTC. Protein product: CASSLANGQFYGYTF. The chain has TRBV7-9 and TRBJ1-2; D may be TRBD1 (6 bases). CDR3 length equals 15 residues. Trimming removed 0 bases at V and 4 bases at J, with 12 bases between. Germline CDR1 reads SEHNR; CDR2 reads FQNEAQ (reference sequence).